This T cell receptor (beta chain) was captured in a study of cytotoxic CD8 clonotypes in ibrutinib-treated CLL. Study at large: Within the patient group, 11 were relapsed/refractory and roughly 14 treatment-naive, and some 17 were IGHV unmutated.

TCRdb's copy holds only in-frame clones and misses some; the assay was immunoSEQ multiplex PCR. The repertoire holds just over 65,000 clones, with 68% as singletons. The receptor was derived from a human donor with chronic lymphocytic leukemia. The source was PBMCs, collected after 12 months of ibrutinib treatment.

The CDR3 is CASSMGQINQPQHF. In DNA, the CDR3 is TGTGCCAGCAGCATGGGACAGATAAATCAGCCCCAGCATTTT. This chain uses TRBV7-9 with TRBJ1-5; the match to TRBD1 covers 7 bases. The CDR3 is made up of 14 amino acids. The germline V gene encodes CDR1 SEHNR and CDR2 FQNEAQ (reference sequence). V trimming: 5 bases; J trimming: 4 bases; junction bases outside the gene matches: 5.